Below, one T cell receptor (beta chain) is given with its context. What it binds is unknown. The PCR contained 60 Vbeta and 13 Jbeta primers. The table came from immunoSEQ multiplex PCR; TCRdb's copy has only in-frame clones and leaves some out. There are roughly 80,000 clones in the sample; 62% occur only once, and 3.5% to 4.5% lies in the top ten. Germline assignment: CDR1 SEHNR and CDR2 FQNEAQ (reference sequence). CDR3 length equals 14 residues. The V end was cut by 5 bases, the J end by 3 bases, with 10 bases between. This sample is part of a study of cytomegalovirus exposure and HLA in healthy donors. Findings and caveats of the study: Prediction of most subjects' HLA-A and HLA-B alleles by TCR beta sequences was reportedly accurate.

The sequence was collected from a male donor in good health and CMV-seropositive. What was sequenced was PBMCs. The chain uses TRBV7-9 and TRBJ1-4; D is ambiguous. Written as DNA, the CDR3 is TGTGCCAGCAGCGTAGGGAGTTCTAATGAAAAACTGTTTTTT. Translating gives CASSVGSSNEKLFF.